This T cell receptor (beta chain) was captured in a study of blood T cell repertoires in COVID-19. Germline V lookup: CDR1 SNHLY, CDR2 FYNNEI. V lost 11 bases to trimming and J lost 0 bases, with 28 bases between them. The CDR3 spans 19 residues. Using immunoSEQ multiplex PCR, the repertoire was profiled, and TCRdb retains in-frame clones only, with some absent. The sample has about 480,000 clones; approximately 88% are singletons. The material sequenced was PBMCs or T cells enriched from blood (not recorded which). The chain has TRBV2 and TRBJ1-4; D not certain. This clonotype was sampled from a middle-aged woman who had recovered from COVID-19. The CDR3 DNA reads as TGTGCCGGGAGCCGTAAAAGAGGTCAGGAAAGCGCAACTAATGAAAAACTGTTTTTT. Translation gives CAGSRKRGQESATNEKLFF.